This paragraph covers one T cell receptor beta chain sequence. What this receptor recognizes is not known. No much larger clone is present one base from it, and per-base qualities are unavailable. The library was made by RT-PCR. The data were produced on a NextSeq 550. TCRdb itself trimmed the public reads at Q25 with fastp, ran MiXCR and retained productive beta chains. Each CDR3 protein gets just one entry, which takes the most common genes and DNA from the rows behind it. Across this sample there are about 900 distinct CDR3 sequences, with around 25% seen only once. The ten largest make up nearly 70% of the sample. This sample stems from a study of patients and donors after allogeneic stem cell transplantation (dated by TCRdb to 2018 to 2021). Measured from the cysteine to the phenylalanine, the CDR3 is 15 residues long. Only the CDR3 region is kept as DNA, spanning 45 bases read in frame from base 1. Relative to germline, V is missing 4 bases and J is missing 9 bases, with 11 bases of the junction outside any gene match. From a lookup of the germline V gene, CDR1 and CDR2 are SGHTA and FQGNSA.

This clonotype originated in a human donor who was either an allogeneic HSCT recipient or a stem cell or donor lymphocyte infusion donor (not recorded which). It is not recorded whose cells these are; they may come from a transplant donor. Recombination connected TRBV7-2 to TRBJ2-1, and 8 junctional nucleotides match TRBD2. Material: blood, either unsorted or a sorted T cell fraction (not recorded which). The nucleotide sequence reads TGTGCCAGCAGCTCTACGGGGGGGCCCCTCGTTGAGCAGTTCTTC. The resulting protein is CASSSTGGPLVEQFF.